This T cell receptor (beta chain) stems from a study of response to subunit inactivated influenza vaccine. Study-level findings and limits: Every seasonal influenza vaccination brings in few new T cells, the authors suggested.

This clonotype has only a few counts. What it recognizes is unknown. The CDR3 spans 17 residues. CDR1 and CDR2 (germline): SGHAT, FQNNGV. J lost 2 bases, V lost 3 bases, and 10 bases had no gene match. TCRdb passed the RT-PCR reads through MiXCR, listing each CDR3 protein once. Among a few hundred thousand distinct CDR3 sequences listed, about 15% were seen once. The specimen comprised PBMCs from blood, sampled 12 days after vaccination. The receptor's source is a man in his fifties or sixties who received an inactivated influenza vaccine. The rearrangement uses TRBV11-2 and TRBJ2-3; 8 positions agree with TRBD2. The CDR3 is CASSLRPGLGNTDTQYF. For the CDR3, the DNA is TGTGCCAGCAGCTTGAGGCCGGGACTAGGTAACACAGATACGCAGTATTTT.